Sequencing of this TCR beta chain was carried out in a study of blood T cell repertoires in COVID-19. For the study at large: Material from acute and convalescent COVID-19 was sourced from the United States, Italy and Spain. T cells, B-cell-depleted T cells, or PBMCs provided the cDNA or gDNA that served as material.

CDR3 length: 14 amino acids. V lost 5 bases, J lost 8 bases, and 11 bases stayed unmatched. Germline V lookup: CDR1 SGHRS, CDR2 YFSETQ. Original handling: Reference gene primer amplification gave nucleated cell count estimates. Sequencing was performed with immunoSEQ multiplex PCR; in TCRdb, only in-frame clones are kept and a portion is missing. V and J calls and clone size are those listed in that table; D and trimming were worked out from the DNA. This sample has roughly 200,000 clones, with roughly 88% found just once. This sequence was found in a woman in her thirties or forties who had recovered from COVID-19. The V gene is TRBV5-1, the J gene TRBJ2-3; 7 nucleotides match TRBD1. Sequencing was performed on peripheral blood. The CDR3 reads CASSLPGTESTQYF. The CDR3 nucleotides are TGCGCCAGCAGTTTGCCCGGGACAGAGAGTACGCAGTATTTT.